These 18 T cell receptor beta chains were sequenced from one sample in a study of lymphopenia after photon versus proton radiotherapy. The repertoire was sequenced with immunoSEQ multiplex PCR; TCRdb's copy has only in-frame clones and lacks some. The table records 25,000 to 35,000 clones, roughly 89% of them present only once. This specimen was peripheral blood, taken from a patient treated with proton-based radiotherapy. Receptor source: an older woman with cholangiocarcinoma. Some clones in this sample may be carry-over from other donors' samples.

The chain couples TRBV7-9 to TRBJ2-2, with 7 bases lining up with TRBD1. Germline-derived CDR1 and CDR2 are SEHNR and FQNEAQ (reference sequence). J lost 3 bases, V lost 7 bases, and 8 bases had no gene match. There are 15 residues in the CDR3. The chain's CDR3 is CASIPLTGYTGELFF. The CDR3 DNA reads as TGTGCCAGCATCCCCCTGACAGGGTACACCGGGGAGCTGTTTTTT.

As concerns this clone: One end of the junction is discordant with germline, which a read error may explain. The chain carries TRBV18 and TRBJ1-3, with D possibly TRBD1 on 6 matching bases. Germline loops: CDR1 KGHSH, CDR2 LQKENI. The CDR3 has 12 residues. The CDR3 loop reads CASSPSTGHWDF. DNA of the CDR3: TGTGCCAGCTCACCGAGTACGGGACATTGGGATTTT.

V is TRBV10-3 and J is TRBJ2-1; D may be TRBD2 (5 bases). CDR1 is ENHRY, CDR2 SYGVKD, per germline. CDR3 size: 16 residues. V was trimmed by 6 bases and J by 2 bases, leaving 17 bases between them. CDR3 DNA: TGTGCCATCAGCCCCGGGATGGAAGGGACCTACAATGAGCAGTTCTTC. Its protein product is CAISPGMEGTYNEQFF.

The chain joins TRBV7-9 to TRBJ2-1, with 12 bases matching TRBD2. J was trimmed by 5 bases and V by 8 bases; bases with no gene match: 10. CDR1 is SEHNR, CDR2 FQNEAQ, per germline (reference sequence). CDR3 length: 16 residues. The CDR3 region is CASLTIWTSGNNEQFF. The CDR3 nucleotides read TGTGCCAGCCTAACAATTTGGACTAGCGGGAACAATGAGCAGTTCTTC.

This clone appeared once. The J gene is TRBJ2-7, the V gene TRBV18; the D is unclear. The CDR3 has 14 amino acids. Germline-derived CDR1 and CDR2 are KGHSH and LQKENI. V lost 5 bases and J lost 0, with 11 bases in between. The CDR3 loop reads CASSEAAFSYEQYF. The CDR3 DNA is TGTGCCAGCTCAGAGGCAGCTTTCTCCTACGAGCAGTACTTC.

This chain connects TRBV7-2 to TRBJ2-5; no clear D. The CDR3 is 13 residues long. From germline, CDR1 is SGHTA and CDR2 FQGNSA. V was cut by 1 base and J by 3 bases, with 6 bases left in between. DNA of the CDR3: TGTGCCAGCAGCTTAGGGGTTAAAGAGACCCAGTACTTC. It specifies CASSLGVKETQYF.

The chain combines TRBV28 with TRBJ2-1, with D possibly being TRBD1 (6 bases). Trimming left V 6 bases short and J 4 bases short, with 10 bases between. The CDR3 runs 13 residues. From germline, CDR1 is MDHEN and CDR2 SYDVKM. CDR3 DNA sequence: TGTGCCAGCAGCTTGGACAGATACAATGAGCAGTTCTTC. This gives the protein CASSLDRYNEQFF.

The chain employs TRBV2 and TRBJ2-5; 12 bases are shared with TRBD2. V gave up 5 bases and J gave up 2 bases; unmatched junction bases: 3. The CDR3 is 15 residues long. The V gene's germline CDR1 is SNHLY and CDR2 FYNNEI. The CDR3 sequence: CASSPGLAGQETQYF. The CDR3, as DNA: TGTGCCAGCAGTCCCGGACTAGCGGGACAAGAGACCCAGTACTTC.

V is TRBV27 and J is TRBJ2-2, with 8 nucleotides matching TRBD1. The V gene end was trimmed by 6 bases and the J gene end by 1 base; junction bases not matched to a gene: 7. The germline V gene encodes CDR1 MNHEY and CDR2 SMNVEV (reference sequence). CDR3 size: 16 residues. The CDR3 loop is CASRIHRGVNTGELFF. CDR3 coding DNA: TGTGCCAGCAGGATCCACAGGGGGGTGAACACCGGGGAGCTGTTTTTT.

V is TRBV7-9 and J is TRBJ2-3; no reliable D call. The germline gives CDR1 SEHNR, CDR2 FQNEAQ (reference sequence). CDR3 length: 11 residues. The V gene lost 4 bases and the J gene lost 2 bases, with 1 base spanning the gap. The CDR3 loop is CASSYTDTQYF. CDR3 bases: TGTGCCAGCAGCTACACAGATACGCAGTATTTT.

The CDR3 nucleotides read TGCAGCGTTGGGAACACCGGGGAGCTGTTTTTT. As protein: CSVGNTGELFF. The gene calls are TRBV29-1 and TRBJ2-2; D is unresolved. Trimming shortened V by 4 bases and J by 1 base, and 1 base separated the two germline ends. The CDR3 contains 11 residues. Germline V lookup: CDR1 SQVTM, CDR2 ANQGSEA.

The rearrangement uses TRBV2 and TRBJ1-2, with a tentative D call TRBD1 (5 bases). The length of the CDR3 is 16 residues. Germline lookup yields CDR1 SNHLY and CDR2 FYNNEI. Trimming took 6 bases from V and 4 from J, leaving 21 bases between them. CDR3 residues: CASSLRGAGGSYGYTF. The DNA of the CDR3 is TGTGCCAGCAGCCTCCGGGGCGCGGGGGGATCCTATGGCTACACCTTC.

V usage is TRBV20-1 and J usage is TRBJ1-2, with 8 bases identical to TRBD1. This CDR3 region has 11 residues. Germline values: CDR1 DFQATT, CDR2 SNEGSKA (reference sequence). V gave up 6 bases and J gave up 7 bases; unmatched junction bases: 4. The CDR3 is CSARGPAGYTF. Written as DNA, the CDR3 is TGCAGTGCCAGGGGGCCAGCTGGCTACACCTTC.

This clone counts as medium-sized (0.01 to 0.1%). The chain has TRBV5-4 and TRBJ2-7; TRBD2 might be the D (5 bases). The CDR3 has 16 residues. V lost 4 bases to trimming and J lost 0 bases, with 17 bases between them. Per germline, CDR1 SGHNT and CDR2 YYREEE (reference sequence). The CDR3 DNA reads TGTGCCAGCAGCCAAGGTGGAGCGGTGAGCTCCTACGAGCAGTACTTC. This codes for CASSQGGAVSSYEQYF.

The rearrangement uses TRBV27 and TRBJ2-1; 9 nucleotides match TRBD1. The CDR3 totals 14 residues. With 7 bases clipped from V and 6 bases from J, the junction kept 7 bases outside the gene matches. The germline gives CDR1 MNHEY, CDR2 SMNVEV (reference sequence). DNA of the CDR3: TGTGCCAGCACCGGGACAGGGTTCCCCAATGAGCAGTTCTTC. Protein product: CASTGTGFPNEQFF.

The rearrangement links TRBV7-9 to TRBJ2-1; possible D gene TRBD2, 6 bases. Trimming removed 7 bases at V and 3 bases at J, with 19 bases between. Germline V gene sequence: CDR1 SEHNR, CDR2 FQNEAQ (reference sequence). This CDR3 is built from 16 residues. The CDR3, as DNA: TGTGCCAGCAATTTAGGTGGTAGCGGAAGCTACAATGAGCAGTTCTTC. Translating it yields CASNLGGSGSYNEQFF.

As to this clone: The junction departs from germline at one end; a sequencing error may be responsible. The CDR3 sequence is CASSLGTATNEKLFF. For the CDR3, the DNA is TGTGCTAGCAGCCTTGGGACAGCCACTAATGAAAAACTGTTTTTT. The gene calls are TRBV7-7 and TRBJ1-4; 7 nucleotides agree with TRBD1. Looked up from germline, CDR1 is SSHAT and CDR2 is FNYEAQ (reference sequence). The CDR3 runs 15 residues.

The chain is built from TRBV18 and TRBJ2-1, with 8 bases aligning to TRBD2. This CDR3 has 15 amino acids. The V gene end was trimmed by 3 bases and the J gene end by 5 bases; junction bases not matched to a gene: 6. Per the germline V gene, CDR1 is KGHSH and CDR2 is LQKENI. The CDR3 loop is CASSPWTSPNNEQFF. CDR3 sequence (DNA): TGTGCCAGCTCACCTTGGACTAGCCCGAACAATGAGCAGTTCTTC.